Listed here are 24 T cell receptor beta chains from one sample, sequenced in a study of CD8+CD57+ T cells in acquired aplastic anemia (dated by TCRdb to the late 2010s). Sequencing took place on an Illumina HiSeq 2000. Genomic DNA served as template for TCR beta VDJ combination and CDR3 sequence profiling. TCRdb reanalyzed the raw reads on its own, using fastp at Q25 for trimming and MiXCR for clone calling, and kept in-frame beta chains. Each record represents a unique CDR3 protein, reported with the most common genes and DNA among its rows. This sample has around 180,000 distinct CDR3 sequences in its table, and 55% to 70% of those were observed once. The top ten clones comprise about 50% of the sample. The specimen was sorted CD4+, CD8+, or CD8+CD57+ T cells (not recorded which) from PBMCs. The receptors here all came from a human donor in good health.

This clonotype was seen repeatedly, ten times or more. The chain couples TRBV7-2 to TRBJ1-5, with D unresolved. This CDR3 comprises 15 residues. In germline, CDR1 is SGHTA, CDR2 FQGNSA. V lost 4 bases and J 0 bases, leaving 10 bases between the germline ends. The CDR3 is CASSYTPYSNQPQHF. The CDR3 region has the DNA TGTGCCAGCAGCTACACCCCTTATAGCAATCAGCCCCAGCATTTT.

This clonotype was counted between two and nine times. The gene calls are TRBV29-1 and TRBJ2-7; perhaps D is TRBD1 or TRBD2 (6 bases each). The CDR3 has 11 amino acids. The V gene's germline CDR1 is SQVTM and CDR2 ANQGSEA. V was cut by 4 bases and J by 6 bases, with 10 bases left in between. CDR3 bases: TGCAGCGTTGTGGGGGGCTCCGAGCAGTACTTC. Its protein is CSVVGGSEQYF.

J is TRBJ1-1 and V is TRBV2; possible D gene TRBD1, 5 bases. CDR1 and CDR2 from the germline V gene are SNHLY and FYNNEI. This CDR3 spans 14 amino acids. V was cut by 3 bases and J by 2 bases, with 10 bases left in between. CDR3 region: CASSDGAANTEAFF. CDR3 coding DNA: TGTGCCAGCAGTGATGGGGCCGCTAACACTGAAGCTTTCTTT.

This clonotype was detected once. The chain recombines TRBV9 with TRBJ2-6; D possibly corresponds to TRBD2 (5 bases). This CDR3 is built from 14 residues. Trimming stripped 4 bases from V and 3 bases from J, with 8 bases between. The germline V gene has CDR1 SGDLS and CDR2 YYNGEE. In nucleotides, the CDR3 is TGTGCCAGCAGCCCCGGGAATGGGGCCAACGTCCTGACTTTC. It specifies CASSPGNGANVLTF.

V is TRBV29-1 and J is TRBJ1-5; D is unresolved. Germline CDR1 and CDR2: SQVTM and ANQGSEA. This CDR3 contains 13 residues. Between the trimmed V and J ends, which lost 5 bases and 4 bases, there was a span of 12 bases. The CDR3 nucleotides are TGCAGCGTTCTCTCCGGGAGGAATCAGCCCCAGCATTTT. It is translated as CSVLSGRNQPQHF.

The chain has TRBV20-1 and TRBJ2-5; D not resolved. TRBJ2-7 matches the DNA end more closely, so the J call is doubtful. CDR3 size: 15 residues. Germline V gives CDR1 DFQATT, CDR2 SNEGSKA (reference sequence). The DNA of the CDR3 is TGCAGTGCTTCTACCCAACAAACGATAGCCTACGAGCAGTACTTC. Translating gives CSASTQQTIAYEQYF.

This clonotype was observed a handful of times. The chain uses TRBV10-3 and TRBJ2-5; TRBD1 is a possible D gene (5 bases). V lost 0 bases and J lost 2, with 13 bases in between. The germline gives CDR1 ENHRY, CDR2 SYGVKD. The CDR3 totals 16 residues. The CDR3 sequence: CAISESDFREQETQYF. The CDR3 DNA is TGTGCCATCAGTGAGTCAGACTTCAGGGAACAAGAGACCCAGTACTTC.

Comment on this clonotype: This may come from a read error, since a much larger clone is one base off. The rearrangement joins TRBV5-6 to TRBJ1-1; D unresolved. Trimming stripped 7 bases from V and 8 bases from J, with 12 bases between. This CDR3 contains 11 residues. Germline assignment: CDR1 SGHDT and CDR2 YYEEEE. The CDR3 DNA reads TGTGCCAGCGGCTCCGGACTAGAAGCTTTCTTT. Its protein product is CASGSGLEAFF.

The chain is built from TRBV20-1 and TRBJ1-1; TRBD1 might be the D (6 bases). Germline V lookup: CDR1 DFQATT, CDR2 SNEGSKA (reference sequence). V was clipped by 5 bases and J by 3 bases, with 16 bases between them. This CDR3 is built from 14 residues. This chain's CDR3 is CSAPYSSGDTEAFF. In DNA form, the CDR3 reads TGCAGTGCTCCTTACAGCTCAGGGGACACTGAAGCTTTCTTT.

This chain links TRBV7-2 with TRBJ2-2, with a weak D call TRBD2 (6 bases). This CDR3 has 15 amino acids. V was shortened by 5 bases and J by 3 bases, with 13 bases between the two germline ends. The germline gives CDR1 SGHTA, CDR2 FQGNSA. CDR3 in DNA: TGTGCCAGCAGCGAGGGGACTGGATACACCGGGGAGCTGTTTTTT. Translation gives CASSEGTGYTGELFF.

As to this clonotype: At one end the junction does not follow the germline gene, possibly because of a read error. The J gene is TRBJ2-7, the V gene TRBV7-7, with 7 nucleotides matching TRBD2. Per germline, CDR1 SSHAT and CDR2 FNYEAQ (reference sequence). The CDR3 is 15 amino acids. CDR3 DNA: TGTGCTAGCAGCTTAGGCCCGGGACTATCCTACGAGCAGTACTTC. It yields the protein CASSLGPGLSYEQYF.

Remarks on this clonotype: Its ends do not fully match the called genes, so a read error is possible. CDR3 sequence reads: CSARDDGETQCF. The CDR3 nucleotides read TGCAGTGCTAGAGATGATGGAGAGACCCAGTGCTTC. V and J are TRBV20-1 and TRBJ2-5; no clear D. The CDR3 length is 12 residues. CDR1 is DFQATT, CDR2 SNEGSKA, per germline (reference sequence).

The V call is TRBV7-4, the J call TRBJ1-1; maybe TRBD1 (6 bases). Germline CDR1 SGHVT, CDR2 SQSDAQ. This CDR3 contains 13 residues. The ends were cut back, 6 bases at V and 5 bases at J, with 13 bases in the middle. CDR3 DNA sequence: TGTGCCAGCAGGCCGACAGGCAGAACTGAAGCTTTCTTT. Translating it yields CASRPTGRTEAFF.

The chain's CDR3 is CASSLAVAGVRGYTF. CDR3 nucleotide sequence: TGTGCCAGCAGCTTAGCGGTGGCAGGGGTACGCGGCTACACCTTC. The genes are TRBV7-3 and TRBJ1-2; a weak D match, TRBD1 (6 bases). Germline V gives CDR1 SGHTA, CDR2 FQGTGA. The CDR3 spans 15 residues. V was pared by 2 bases and J by 8 bases, with 18 bases between.

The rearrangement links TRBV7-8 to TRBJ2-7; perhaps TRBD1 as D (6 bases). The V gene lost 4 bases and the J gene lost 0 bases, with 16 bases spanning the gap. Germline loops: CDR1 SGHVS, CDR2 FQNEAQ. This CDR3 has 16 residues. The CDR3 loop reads CASSSPTGSLSYEQYF. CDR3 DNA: TGTGCCAGCAGCTCCCCGACAGGTTCCCTCTCCTACGAGCAGTACTTC.

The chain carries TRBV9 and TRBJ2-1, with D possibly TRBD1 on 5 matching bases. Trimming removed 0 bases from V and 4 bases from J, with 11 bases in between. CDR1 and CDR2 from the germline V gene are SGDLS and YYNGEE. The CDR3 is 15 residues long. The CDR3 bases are TGTGCCAGCAGCGTAGCCGAGACAGTTTACAATGAGCAGTTCTTC. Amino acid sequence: CASSVAETVYNEQFF. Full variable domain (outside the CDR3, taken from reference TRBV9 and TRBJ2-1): DSGVTQTPKHLITATGQRVTLRCSPRSGDLSVYWYQQSLDQGLQFLIQYYNGEERAKGNILERFSAQQFPDLHSELNLSSLELGDSALYFCASSVAETVYNEQFFGPGTRLTVL.

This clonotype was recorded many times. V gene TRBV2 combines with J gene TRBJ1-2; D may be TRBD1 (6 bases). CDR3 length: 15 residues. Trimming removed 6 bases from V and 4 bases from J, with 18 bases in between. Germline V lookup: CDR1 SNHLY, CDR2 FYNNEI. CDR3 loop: CASRKTGTLIYGYTF. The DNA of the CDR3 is TGTGCCAGCAGAAAGACAGGAACTCTGATCTATGGCTACACCTTC.

CDR3 loop: CASSRTVTTDEQFF. The CDR3 bases are TGTGCCAGCAGTAGAACTGTTACTACAGATGAGCAGTTCTTC. The V call is TRBV25-1, the J call TRBJ2-1; D is undetermined. The CDR3 extends over 14 amino acids. Trimming removed 5 bases from V and 8 bases from J, with 16 bases in between. Germline CDR1 and CDR2: MGHDK and SYGVNS.

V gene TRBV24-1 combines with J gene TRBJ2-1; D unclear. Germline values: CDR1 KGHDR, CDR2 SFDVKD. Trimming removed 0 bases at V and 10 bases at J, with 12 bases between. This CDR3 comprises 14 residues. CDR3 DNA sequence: TGTGCCACCAGTGATTTGCGGTCTGGTCCGGAGCAGTTCTTC. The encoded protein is CATSDLRSGPEQFF.

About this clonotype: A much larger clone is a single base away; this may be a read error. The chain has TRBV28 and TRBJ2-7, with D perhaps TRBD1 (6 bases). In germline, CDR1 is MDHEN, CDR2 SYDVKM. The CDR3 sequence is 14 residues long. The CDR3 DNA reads TGTGTCAGCAGTTTGGGCAGGGGACCATACGAGCAGTACTTC. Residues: CVSSLGRGPYEQYF.

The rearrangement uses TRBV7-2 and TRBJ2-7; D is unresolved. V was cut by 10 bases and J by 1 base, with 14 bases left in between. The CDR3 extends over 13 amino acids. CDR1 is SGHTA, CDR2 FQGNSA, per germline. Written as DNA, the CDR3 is TGTGCCACCCGCGGCTTGGGGTCCTACGAGCAGTACTTC. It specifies CATRGLGSYEQYF.

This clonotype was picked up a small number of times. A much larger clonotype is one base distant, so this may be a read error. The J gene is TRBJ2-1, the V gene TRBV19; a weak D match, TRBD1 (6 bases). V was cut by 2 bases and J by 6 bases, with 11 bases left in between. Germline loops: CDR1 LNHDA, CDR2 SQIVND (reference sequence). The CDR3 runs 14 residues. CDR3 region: CASSITGPGNEQFF. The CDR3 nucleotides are TGTGCCAGTAGTATAACAGGGCCGGGCAATGAGCAGTTCTTC.

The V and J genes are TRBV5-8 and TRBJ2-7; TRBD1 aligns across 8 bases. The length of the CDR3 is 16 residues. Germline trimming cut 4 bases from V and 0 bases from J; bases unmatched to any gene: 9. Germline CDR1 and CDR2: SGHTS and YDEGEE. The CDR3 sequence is CASSQGGTGYSYEQYF. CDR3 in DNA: TGTGCCAGCAGCCAAGGCGGGACAGGTTACTCCTACGAGCAGTACTTC.

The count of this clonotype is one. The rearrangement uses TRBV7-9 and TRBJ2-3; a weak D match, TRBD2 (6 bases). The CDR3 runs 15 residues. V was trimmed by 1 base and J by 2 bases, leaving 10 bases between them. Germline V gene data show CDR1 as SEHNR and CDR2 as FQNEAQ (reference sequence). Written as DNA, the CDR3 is TGTGCCAGCAGCTTAGGGTGGGAGGACACAGATACGCAGTATTTT. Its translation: CASSLGWEDTDTQYF.